The rows below give T cell receptor beta chains drawn from one sample of a study of CD4 T cells in relation to SARS-CoV-2 and coronaviruses. Antigens of these TCRs are unknown. Profiled with immunoSEQ multiplex PCR; TCRdb holds only in-frame clones, not every one. The sample contains 30,000 to 40,000 clones, roughly 80% of which appear only once. Sequencing was done on a sample of memory CD4+ T cells from PBMCs, cultured in vitro. The receptors originated from an adult with COVID-19. Both conserved end residues are part of each CDR3. The D gene is left open where the match is weak.

TRBV3-1/TRBV3-2	NA	TRBJ2-2	CASSQNMHTGELFF
TRBV6-5	NA	TRBJ2-5	CASTGQRAWETQYF
TRBV7-9	TRBD2	TRBJ2-1	CASGEGEQFF
TRBV7-9	NA	TRBJ2-2	CASSFQEELFF
TRBV2	TRBD2	TRBJ2-5	CASSARAGGSETQYF
TRBV30	TRBD2	TRBJ2-1	CAWDKRGASSEQFF
TRBV2	NA	TRBJ2-7	CAKSGGSSREQYF
TRBV7-9	TRBD1	TRBJ2-7	CASRSPRDRGSEQYF
TRBV5-1	TRBD2	TRBJ2-5	CASSLGLARDQETQYF
TRBV15	NA	TRBJ2-5	CATSSRAQETQYF
TRBV5-3	NA	TRBJ1-1	CARSGQGGTEAFF
TRBV6-1	TRBD1	TRBJ1-6	CASSARSDRRPYNSPLHF
TRBV27	TRBD2	TRBJ2-1	CASSSLASGRHYNEQFF
TRBV30	NA	TRBJ2-1	CAWSVNEGNEQFF
TRBV15	NA	TRBJ2-6	CATSRGDLSGANVLTF
TRBV30	TRBD2	TRBJ2-3	CAWSVGGGRTQYF
TRBV24-1	NA	TRBJ2-7	CATSDSDLKRNEQYF
TRBV14	NA	TRBJ2-1	CASSQENGIKFF
TRBV5-6	TRBD2	TRBJ2-1	CASSSRTSGRVSYNEQFF
TRBV15	NA	TRBJ1-6	CATSRGPAGDNSPLHF
TRBV28	TRBD1	TRBJ1-1	CASSFQGAPNTEAFF
TRBV11-2	TRBD1	TRBJ1-4	CASSIYRGEKLFF
TRBV4-2	NA	TRBJ1-6	CASSQEVSSANNSPLHF
TRBV23-1	NA	TRBJ1-6	CASSPARGCAWGLHF
TRBV5-1	NA	TRBJ2-5	CASSLGGTLETQYF
TRBV18	TRBD1	TRBJ2-3	CASSHTGGHTDTQYF
TRBV30	NA	TRBJ1-4	CAGETGTNEKLFF
TRBV24-1	TRBD2	TRBJ2-3	CATSDPASGRAVDTQYF
TRBV18	NA	TRBJ1-2	CASSPVPQGRGDGYTF
TRBV6-6	NA	TRBJ2-7	CASSYRTAYEQYF
TRBV2	TRBD2	TRBJ2-1	CASLGWAGVSNEQFF
TRBV5-4	TRBD1	TRBJ2-2	CASSFRGRTGELFF
TRBV10-2	NA	TRBJ2-7	CASSQDSSYEQYF
TRBV27	TRBD1	TRBJ1-4	CASSEYATGANEKLFF
TRBV28	NA	TRBJ1-5	CASSFSPGLSNQPQHF
TRBV5-4	TRBD1	TRBJ1-2	CASIPSPGQGFGYTF
TRBV29-1	NA	TRBJ1-1	CSVGGSMNTEAFF
TRBV5-6	NA	TRBJ2-1	CASSLRGGANSYNEQFF
TRBV6-6	NA	TRBJ1-2	CASSDSTYGYTF
TRBV2	TRBD1	TRBJ2-2	CASRGDSNTGELFF
TRBV7-3	TRBD1	TRBJ1-6	CASSFTGDSPLHF
TRBV29-1	NA	TRBJ1-2	CSAMGVSGYGYTF
TRBV3-1/TRBV3-2	NA	TRBJ2-1	CASSLSVGRGNNEQFF
TRBV28	NA	TRBJ1-2	CASSSGVYGYTF
TRBV19	NA	TRBJ2-1	CASSIGNEQFF
TRBV19	NA	TRBJ2-1	CASSSRGKPVYNEQFF
TRBV27	NA	TRBJ1-2	CASSRIDGNYGYTF
TRBV6-1	NA	TRBJ1-3	CASSEYYRDGNTIYF
TRBV28	TRBD2	TRBJ2-7	CASSFVGGPDEQYF
TRBV6-5	NA	TRBJ1-6	CAISDRWRNSPLHF
TRBV5-4	TRBD1	TRBJ2-2	CASSLDRQGTGELFF
TRBV24-1	NA	TRBJ2-2	CATSARVNTGELFF
TRBV2	NA	TRBJ2-3	CASSEGGVDTQYF
TRBV28	TRBD2	TRBJ2-5	CASSSVREGETQYF
TRBV6-6	NA	TRBJ1-1	CASSYERMNTEAFF
TRBV28	NA	TRBJ1-3	CASTLPFAGNTIYF
TRBV4-1	TRBD2	TRBJ2-7	CASSRSPLAGAQIGSYEQYF